The 14 T cell receptor beta chains below were found in one sample sequenced in a study of T cell responses to AZD1222 COVID-19 vaccine. TCRdb keeps only in-frame clones here, not all; method: immunoSEQ multiplex PCR. The table has around 59,000 clones, roughly nine tenths seen once; the top ten hold roughly 6.1%. Sequencing was performed on peripheral blood, taken 28 days after the second AZD1222 dose. Receptors were obtained from an adult who received the AZD1222 COVID-19 vaccine.

A single count supports this clone. The rearrangement links TRBV4-1 to TRBJ2-1, with D uncertain. This CDR3 has 15 amino acids. Trimming stripped 4 bases from V and 2 bases from J, with 12 bases between. CDR1 is MGHRA and CDR2 is YSYEKL in the germline V gene. For the CDR3, the DNA is TGCGCCAGCAGCCCCACTTTTCCTACCTACAATGAGCAGTTCTTC. Encoded protein: CASSPTFPTYNEQFF.

This chain connects TRBV27 to TRBJ2-7, with D possibly TRBD1 on 5 matching bases. The CDR3 is made up of 12 amino acids. Trimming removed 9 bases at V and 0 bases at J, with 9 bases between. In germline, CDR1 is MNHEY, CDR2 SMNVEV (reference sequence). CDR3 sequence (DNA): TGTGCCAGTATGGACAACTCCTACGAGCAGTACTTC. This encodes CASMDNSYEQYF.

In the case of this clone: The junction and the germline gene differ at one end; a read error may be behind it. The identical CDR3 is also encoded by other nucleotide sequences in the sample. This chain connects TRBV5-4 to TRBJ1-1, with 12 nucleotides matching TRBD1. The CDR3 extends over 15 amino acids. CDR1 is SGHNT and CDR2 is YYREEE in the germline V gene (reference sequence). The CDR3 reads CASSSGDRGRTEAFF. CDR3 bases: TGTGCCAGCAGCTCTGGGGACAGGGGGCGTACTGAAGCCTTCTTT.

This clone appeared once. The genes are TRBV6-2 or TRBV6-3 and TRBJ2-2; 9 bases are a match to TRBD2. The V and J ends lost 5 bases and 2 bases, in that order; junction bases with no gene match: 6. The CDR3 length is 16 residues. Germline V gene data show CDR1 as MNHEY and CDR2 as SVGEGT. CDR3 sequence reads: CASSPRLAANTGELFF. CDR3 bases: TGTGCCAGCAGTCCCCGACTAGCGGCAAACACCGGGGAGCTGTTTTTT.

This sequence joins TRBV5-1 and TRBJ2-2; D possibly corresponds to TRBD1 (6 bases). The CDR3 totals 15 residues. Germline V gives CDR1 SGHRS, CDR2 YFSETQ. The V end lost 5 bases, the J end lost 1 base, and 12 bases lay between the germline ends. DNA of the CDR3: TGCGCCAGCAGTCAGGGGAAGGTGAACACCGGGGAGCTGTTTTTT. This translates into CASSQGKVNTGELFF.

The genes are TRBV29-1 and TRBJ2-1, with D unresolved. CDR3 size: 13 residues. The V end was cut by 4 bases, the J end by 6 bases, with 13 bases between. Germline values: CDR1 SQVTM, CDR2 ANQGSEA. CDR3 DNA: TGCAGCGTTGTCGCGGTCGTAGGCAATGAGCAGTTCTTC. It translates to CSVVAVVGNEQFF.

This clone was seen a handful of times. The CDR3 DNA follows: TGTGCCAGCAGGCTGGACCGCGGAGAGGCTTTCTTT. Protein: CASRLDRGEAFF. V usage is TRBV12-3 or TRBV12-4 and J usage is TRBJ1-1; no reliable D call. The CDR3 has 12 amino acids. V was shortened by 6 bases and J by 11 bases, with 16 bases between the two germline ends.

This chain links TRBV5-1 with TRBJ2-2; 8 bases agree with TRBD2. Per germline, CDR1 SGHRS and CDR2 YFSETQ. There are 15 residues in the CDR3. The J segment lost 6 bases and the V segment lost 0 bases, leaving 4 bases of the junction unmatched. The CDR3 coding sequence is TGCGCCAGCAGCTTGGCCAGCGGGAGAGCCGGGGAGCTGTTTTTT. Protein product: CASSLASGRAGELFF. Based on the CDR3 plus reference TRBV5-1 and TRBJ2-2, the full variable domain is KAGVTQTPRYLIKTRGQQVTLSCSPISGHRSVSWYQQTPGQGLQFLFEYFSETQRNKGNFPGRFSGRQFSNSRSEMNVSTLELGDSALYLCASSLASGRAGELFFGEGSRLTVL.

CDR3 amino acids: CASSIVSGRPSSYNEQFF. The CDR3 nucleotides are TGTGCCAGTAGTATTGTTAGCGGGAGGCCAAGCTCCTACAATGAGCAGTTCTTC. The chain joins TRBV19 to TRBJ2-1, with 10 positions matching TRBD2. Germline V gene lookup returns CDR1 LNHDA and CDR2 SQIVND (reference sequence). The V segment lost 3 bases and the J segment 0 bases; nucleotides outside the gene matches: 8. The CDR3 consists of 18 residues. The full variable domain, in which reference TRBV19 and TRBJ2-1 provide the parts outside the CDR3, is DGGITQSPKYLFRKEGQNVTLSCEQNLNHDAMYWYRQDPGQGLRLIYYSQIVNDFQKGDIAEGYSVSREKKESFPLTVTSAQKNPTAFYLCASSIVSGRPSSYNEQFFGPGTRLTVL.

The chain recombines TRBV28 with TRBJ1-4; D perhaps matches TRBD1 (6 bases). This CDR3 region has 17 residues. Per the germline V gene, CDR1 is MDHEN and CDR2 is SYDVKM. Trimming shortened V by 3 bases and J by 5 bases, and 19 bases separated the two germline ends. Here the CDR3 reads CASSFVIGGNTNEKLFF. For the CDR3, the DNA is TGTGCCAGCAGTTTCGTGATAGGGGGGAACACAAATGAAAAACTGTTTTTT. Full variable domain (outside the CDR3, taken from reference TRBV28 and TRBJ1-4): DVKVTQSSRYLVKRTGEKVFLECVQDMDHENMFWYRQDPGLGLRLIYFSYDVKMKEKGDIPEGYSVSREKKERFSLILESASTNQTSMYLCASSFVIGGNTNEKLFFGSGTQLSVL.

The chain uses TRBV6-2 or TRBV6-3 and TRBJ2-7, with D perhaps assigned TRBD1 or TRBD2 (5 bases each). The ends were cut back, 6 bases at V and 6 bases at J, with 12 bases in the middle. CDR1 MNHEY and CDR2 SVGEGT come from the germline V gene. This CDR3 contains 12 residues. The CDR3: CASSLARGEQYF. In DNA form, the CDR3 reads TGTGCCAGCAGCCTAGCAAGGGGCGAGCAGTACTTC.

The V and J genes are TRBV7-2 and TRBJ2-7, with 8 bases aligning to TRBD2. Germline-derived CDR1 and CDR2 are SGHTA and FQGNSA. This CDR3 is built from 15 residues. V dropped 1 base and J dropped 4; count of bases not matched to a gene: 6. The CDR3 loop is CASSLVNGGAYEQYF. The DNA for the CDR3 is TGTGCCAGCAGCTTAGTCAACGGGGGGGCTTACGAGCAGTACTTC. Full variable domain (outside the CDR3, taken from reference TRBV7-2 and TRBJ2-7): GAGVSQSPSNKVTEKGKDVELRCDPISGHTALYWYRQSLGQGLEFLIYFQGNSAPDKSGLPSDRFSAERTGGSVSTLTIQRTQQEDSAVYLCASSLVNGGAYEQYFGPGTRLTVT.

The rearrangement uses TRBV5-1 and TRBJ1-4, with 8 bases matching TRBD1. CDR3 length: 15 residues. CDR1 is SGHRS, CDR2 YFSETQ, per germline. The ends lost 5 bases at V and 5 bases at J; junction bases unmatched: 8. The DNA for the CDR3 is TGCGCCAGCAGTTACGGACAGGGAGGAAATGAAAAACTGTTTTTT. Translating gives CASSYGQGGNEKLFF.

This sequence joins TRBV29-1 and TRBJ1-5; 9 bases map to TRBD1. Germline values: CDR1 SQVTM, CDR2 ANQGSEA. V lost 6 bases to trimming and J lost 6 bases; unmatched junction nucleotides: 9. The CDR3 consists of 14 residues. The CDR3 loop reads CSVASGTGFQPQHF. In nucleotides, the CDR3 is TGCAGCGTCGCTTCCGGGACAGGGTTTCAGCCCCAGCATTTT.